One T cell receptor beta chain is described in this entry. Its antigen is still unknown. V lost 2 bases and J lost 5, with 10 bases in between. This CDR3 contains 14 residues. Per germline, CDR1 SGHTA and CDR2 FQGNSA. The data originate from a study of beta chain features in type 1 diabetes. Across the study: Sorted cells, some 110,000,000 in number, were examined across all samples. General observations from the study: A moderate, significant TCRB CDR3 shortening appeared in type 1 diabetes across four CD4+ subsets. Researchers reported that naive, central memory and Treg TCRB repertoires appeared more similar in patients than in healthy donors.

The sequenced template was cDNA made from the entire isolated RNA. It was found that naive, central memory and regulatory T cell samples averaged around 3.5 million reads. Data came from immunoSEQ multiplex PCR; TCRdb stores just in-frame clones and leaves some out. The table lists hundreds of thousands of clones, more than 12% of them singletons. Markers CD45RO/CCR7/CD25/CD127/CD95/CD27 served to sort CD4+ naive, central memory, regulatory and stem cell-like memory cells. The receptor was derived from a man between 18 and 35 years old with type 1 diabetes. Sequencing used naive CD4+ T cells from blood. The genes are TRBV7-2 and TRBJ1-5; D remains ambiguous. CDR3 amino acids: CASSLTRSDQPQHF. DNA of the CDR3: TGTGCCAGCAGCTTAACCCGATCCGATCAGCCCCAGCATTTT. Using reference TRBV7-2 and TRBJ1-5 for the parts outside the CDR3, the full variable domain is GAGVSQSPSNKVTEKGKDVELRCDPISGHTALYWYRQSLGQGLEFLIYFQGNSAPDKSGLPSDRFSAERTGGSVSTLTIQRTQQEDSAVYLCASSLTRSDQPQHFGDGTRLSIL.